These 6 T cell receptor beta chains came from one sample sequenced in a study of control samples from healthy donors and cancer patients. TCRdb keeps only in-frame clones here, not all; method: immunoSEQ multiplex PCR. The sample lists 120,000 or so clones; about 87% were seen once. Specimen: blood. The receptors stem from a man aged 55 to 69 in good health.

The table lists this clone with a few counts. The rearrangement links TRBV25-1 to TRBJ1-6; D is unclear. Per germline, CDR1 MGHDK and CDR2 SYGVNS. The CDR3 consists of 14 residues. V gave up 3 bases and J gave up 7 bases, with 10 bases separating them. CDR3 amino acids: CASSDSTLNSPLHF. In DNA, the CDR3 is TGTGCCAGCAGTGATTCGACACTAAATTCACCCCTCCACTTT.

The gene calls are TRBV18 and TRBJ1-1; D is ambiguous. The length of the CDR3 is 14 residues. CDR1 and CDR2 from the germline V gene are KGHSH and LQKENI. With 2 bases removed from V and 7 bases from J, the gap between germline ends came to 14 bases. The CDR3 here is CASSPTRTRDEAFF. The DNA of the CDR3 is TGTGCCAGCTCACCAACTCGGACCCGGGATGAAGCTTTCTTT.

This chain connects TRBV27 to TRBJ2-2, with D maybe TRBD2 (6 bases). Per the germline V gene, CDR1 is MNHEY and CDR2 is SMNVEV (reference sequence). Trimming left V 6 bases short and J 6 bases short, with 8 bases between. The CDR3 loop spans 12 amino acids. The CDR3 coding sequence is TGTGCCAGCAGAAGGGAGGCCGGGGAGCTGTTTTTT. Protein: CASRREAGELFF.

This chain connects TRBV19 to TRBJ1-2, with 8 positions matching TRBD1. In germline, CDR1 is LNHDA, CDR2 SQIVND (reference sequence). The CDR3 is 14 amino acids. After removal of 9 bases from V and 0 bases from J, the junction contained 6 bases not matched to a gene. The CDR3 coding sequence is TGTGCCAGCGGGGGACAGGTTCCTAACTATGGCTACACCTTC. It specifies CASGGQVPNYGYTF. Supplemented by reference TRBV19 and TRBJ1-2, the full variable domain reads DGGITQSPKYLFRKEGQNVTLSCEQNLNHDAMYWYRQDPGQGLRLIYYSQIVNDFQKGDIAEGYSVSREKKESFPLTVTSAQKNPTAFYLCASGGQVPNYGYTFGSGTRLTVV.

The V and J genes are TRBV5-1 and TRBJ2-7; TRBD1 matches 7 bases. The V gene's germline CDR1 is SGHRS and CDR2 YFSETQ. The CDR3 sequence is 15 residues long. V lost 0 bases, J lost 2 bases, and 5 bases stayed unmatched. The CDR3 sequence: CASSLAGQGAYEQYF. In DNA form, the CDR3 reads TGCGCCAGCAGCTTGGCTGGGCAGGGGGCCTACGAGCAGTACTTC.

V and J are TRBV19 and TRBJ2-1; D gene unclear. Germline CDR1 LNHDA, CDR2 SQIVND (reference sequence). V was clipped by 3 bases and J by 2 bases, with 14 bases between them. The CDR3 runs 16 residues. CDR3 DNA sequence: TGTGCCAGTAGTATGACCCCTAAGAGGACCTACAATGAGCAGTTCTTC. Its protein is CASSMTPKRTYNEQFF.